This T cell receptor (beta chain) was captured by sequencing in a study of blood T cell repertoires in COVID-19. The wider study: COVID-19 samples collected from the United States, Italy and Spain covered acute and convalescent phases.

The CDR3 length is 13 residues. J gave up 8 bases and V 5 bases, and 6 bases lay outside the gene matches. Germline V CDR1 and CDR2: MNHEY, SVGAGI. Per the study methods: Estimation of nucleated cell counts relied on the amplification of reference gene primers. TCRdb's table, derived via immunoSEQ multiplex PCR, lists solely in-frame clones and lacks some. D and trimming were read from the DNA, whereas the V and J calls and clone size are those reported in that table. The sample holds about 440,000 clones, roughly 88% seen once. Seattle's enrolled individuals joined amid active infection and were then monitored longitudinally.

The sequence came from a woman aged 45 to 65 with COVID-19, enrolled during active disease. Sequencing used peripheral blood. This chain joins TRBV6-5 and TRBJ2-1; 7 bases agree with TRBD2. This chain's CDR3 is CASSRTSKDEQFF. The DNA of the CDR3 is TGTGCCAGCAGTCGGACTAGTAAGGATGAGCAGTTCTTC.